The clone carrying this TCR beta chain is large within its sample. Its cognate antigen is unknown. This CDR3 spans 15 amino acids. V shed 4 bases and J 3 bases; nucleotides not matched to a gene: 11. CDR1 is SQVTM and CDR2 is ANQGSEA in the germline V gene. This entry comes from a study of T cell repertoires in aging, cancer and after chemotherapy. Findings and limits, study-wide: Rebound thymic output was suggested by rising median generation probability during chemotherapy in each cancer cohort.

TRB rearrangements spanning V, D and J were amplified using mixed TRB-A/B primers. MiXCR was run by TCRdb on the multiplex PCR reads, yielding one entry per CDR3 protein. The sample yields about 1,700 distinct CDR3 sequences, around 32% seen once. Amplification of TCR beta used genomic DNA extracted from peripheral blood. The source is a human donor with a blood cancer. The sequencing input was blood. V is TRBV29-1 and J is TRBJ2-7, with 8 nucleotides matching TRBD2. The CDR3 sequence is CSVAILGGVGYEQYF. CDR3 DNA: TGCAGCGTTGCCATCCTCGGGGGGGTCGGCTACGAGCAGTACTTC.